These T cell receptor beta chains were read from a single sample in a study of vaccination effects on CD4 cells after COVID-19. Profiling relied on immunoSEQ multiplex PCR, and the TCRdb table lists in-frame clones only, not all of them. Of some 69,000 clones detected, around 73% appear once; the ten largest clones hold roughly 2%. These receptors have no identified antigens. The specimen was CD4+ T cells from PBMCs cultured without peptide, collected after COVID-19 vaccination. These receptors all stem from a human donor who received a COVID-19 vaccine. Both conserved end residues are part of each CDR3. The order of the fields is D gene, J gene, clone size, V gene, CDR3 DNA, CDR3 protein. The D gene is left open where the match is weak. The size field is filled for only some rows; it gives once, few, many or a size class.

D: TRBD2
J: TRBJ2-2
size: once
V: TRBV4-1
DNA: TGCGCCAGCAGCCAAGGACTAGCGGGGGGGGATACCGGGGAGCTGTTTTTT
CDR3: CASSQGLAGGDTGELFF

D: -
J: TRBJ2-5
size: -
V: TRBV7-8
DNA: TGTGCCAGCAGCCGCAGGGGAAGTTCAGAGACCCAGTACTTC
CDR3: CASSRRGSSETQYF

D: TRBD1
J: TRBJ1-1
size: -
V: TRBV2
DNA: TGTGCCAGCAAGACAGGGAATAGAGACACTGAAGCTTTCTTT
CDR3: CASKTGNRDTEAFF

D: -
J: TRBJ1-2
size: -
V: TRBV18
DNA: TGTGCCAGCTCATTTAGCCGGGACTACTATGGCTACACCTTC
CDR3: CASSFSRDYYGYTF

D: TRBD2
J: TRBJ2-3
size: -
V: TRBV5-1
DNA: TGCGCCAGCAGCAATGGGGGACTAGCGGGGGGGCTGGCAGATACGCAGTATTTT
CDR3: CASSNGGLAGGLADTQYF

D: TRBD2
J: TRBJ2-3
size: -
V: TRBV7-2
DNA: TGTGCCAGCAGCTCCCCTCAGGGGCGGGGGGCGGGGGATACGCAGTATTTT
CDR3: CASSSPQGRGAGDTQYF

D: -
J: TRBJ1-1
size: -
V: TRBV12-3/TRBV12-4
DNA: TGTGCCAGCAGAGGCAGGAACACTGAAGCTTTCTTT
CDR3: CASRGRNTEAFF

D: -
J: TRBJ2-2
size: -
V: TRBV30
DNA: TGTGCCTGGAAATTAAGTAAGAACACCGGGGAGCTGTTTTTT
CDR3: CAWKLSKNTGELFF

D: -
J: TRBJ1-1
size: few
V: TRBV28
DNA: TGTGCCAGCAGGTGGGGTATCACTGAAGCTTTCTTT
CDR3: CASRWGITEAFF

D: TRBD1
J: TRBJ1-6
size: few
V: TRBV3-1/TRBV3-2
DNA: TGTGCCAGCAGCCAAAGGACAGGGGGCGATTCACCCCTCCACTTT
CDR3: CASSQRTGGDSPLHF

D: -
J: TRBJ1-1
size: -
V: TRBV5-4
DNA: TGTGCCAGCAGCCCCTCAGGGCTGCCGAACACTGAAGCTTTCTTT
CDR3: CASSPSGLPNTEAFF

D: -
J: TRBJ1-6
size: -
V: TRBV5-1
DNA: TGCGCCAGCAGCGCCGGGACCAATTCACCCCTCCACTTT
CDR3: CASSAGTNSPLHF

D: TRBD1
J: TRBJ1-4
size: few
V: TRBV27
DNA: TGTGCCAGCAGTCTAATGAACAGGGGAACAAATGAAAAACTGTTTTTT
CDR3: CASSLMNRGTNEKLFF

D: -
J: TRBJ1-3
size: -
V: TRBV9
DNA: TGTGCCAGCAGCGTAGCTTTGGGGGACTCTGGAAACACCATATATTTT
CDR3: CASSVALGDSGNTIYF

D: -
J: TRBJ1-2
size: -
V: TRBV14
DNA: TGTGCCAGCAGCCACCCGGGCGGCTACACCTTC
CDR3: CASSHPGGYTF